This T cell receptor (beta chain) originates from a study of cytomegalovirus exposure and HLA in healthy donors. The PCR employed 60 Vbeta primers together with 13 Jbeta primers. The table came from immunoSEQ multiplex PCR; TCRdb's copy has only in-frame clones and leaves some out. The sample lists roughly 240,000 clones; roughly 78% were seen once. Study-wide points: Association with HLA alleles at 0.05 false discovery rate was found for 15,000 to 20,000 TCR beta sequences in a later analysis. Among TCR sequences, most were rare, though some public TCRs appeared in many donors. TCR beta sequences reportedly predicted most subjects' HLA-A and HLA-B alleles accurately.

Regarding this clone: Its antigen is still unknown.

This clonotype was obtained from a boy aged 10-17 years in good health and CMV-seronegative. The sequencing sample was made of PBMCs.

The CDR3 DNA is TGTGCCAGCAGTTTTTTTTTGAGGTACGAGCAGTACTTC. This gives the protein CASSFFLRYEQYF. This chain joins TRBV28 and TRBJ2-7; D is unclear. The CDR3 sequence is 13 residues long. V was clipped by 3 bases and J by 4 bases, with 10 bases between them. Germline assignment: CDR1 MDHEN and CDR2 SYDVKM.